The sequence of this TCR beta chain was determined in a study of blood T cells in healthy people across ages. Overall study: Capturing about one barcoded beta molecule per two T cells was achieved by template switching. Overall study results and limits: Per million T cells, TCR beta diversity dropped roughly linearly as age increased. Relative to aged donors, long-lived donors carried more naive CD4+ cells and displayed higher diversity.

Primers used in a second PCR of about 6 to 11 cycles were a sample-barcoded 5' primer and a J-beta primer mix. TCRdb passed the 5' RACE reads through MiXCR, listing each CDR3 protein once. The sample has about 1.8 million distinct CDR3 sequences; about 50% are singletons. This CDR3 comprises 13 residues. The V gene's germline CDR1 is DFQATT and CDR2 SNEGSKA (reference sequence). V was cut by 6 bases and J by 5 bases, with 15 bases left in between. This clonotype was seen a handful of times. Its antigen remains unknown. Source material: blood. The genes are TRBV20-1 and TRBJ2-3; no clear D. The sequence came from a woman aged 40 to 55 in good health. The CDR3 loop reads CSAAFPSGDTQYF. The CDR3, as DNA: TGCAGTGCCGCCTTCCCGTCGGGAGATACGCAGTATTTT.